This TCR gamma chain comes out of a study of gamma-delta T cells after stem cell transplantation. TCRdb re-called the RT-PCR reads with CATT. This table has thousands of gamma-chain clones, about a fifth appearing once. The CDR3 sequence is 16 residues long. The junction had 12 bases not matched to a gene; V was cut back by 4 bases and J by 0 bases. Per germline, CDR1 EGSNGY and CDR2 YDSYNSKV. This clone was detected a few times. The receptor was isolated from a human donor. It is not recorded whose cells these are; they may come from a transplant donor. The chain employs TRGV2 and TRGJ1 or TRGJ2. Sequenced input: gamma-delta T cells. The chain's CDR3 is CATWEEEGKNYYKKLF. For the CDR3, the DNA is TGTGCCACCTGGGAAGAAGAGGGAAAGAATTATTATAAGAAACTCTTT.